The clone carrying this T cell receptor beta chain was recorded many times. The data were obtained in a study of T-cell memory formation after mild COVID-19. Each CDR3 protein gets one entry after TCRdb re-called the 5' RACE reads with MiXCR. Of 25,000 to 35,000 distinct CDR3 sequences listed, less than 8% were seen once; the top ten hold roughly 15%. CDR1 is SNHLY, CDR2 FYNNEI, per germline. This CDR3 region has 15 residues. After removal of 7 bases from V and 2 bases from J, the junction contained 6 bases not matched to a gene. The V call is TRBV2, the J call TRBJ2-4; 9 bases agree with TRBD1. The TCR sequence derives from an adult woman who had mild COVID-19 (a few samples of this study predate the infection). Cell type and time point are not known. The specimen was PBMCs or a T cell subset sorted from them (not recorded which). The CDR3 loop reads CASILQGASKNIQYF. For the CDR3, the DNA is TGTGCCAGCATCTTACAGGGGGCGTCCAAAAACATTCAGTACTTC. Looking up the rest from reference TRBV2 and TRBJ2-4 gives the full variable domain: EPEVTQTPSHQVTQMGQEVILRCVPISNHLYFYWYRQILGQKVEFLVSFYNNEISEKSEIFDDQFSVERPDGSNFTLKIRSTKLEDSAMYFCASILQGASKNIQYFGAGTRLSVL.